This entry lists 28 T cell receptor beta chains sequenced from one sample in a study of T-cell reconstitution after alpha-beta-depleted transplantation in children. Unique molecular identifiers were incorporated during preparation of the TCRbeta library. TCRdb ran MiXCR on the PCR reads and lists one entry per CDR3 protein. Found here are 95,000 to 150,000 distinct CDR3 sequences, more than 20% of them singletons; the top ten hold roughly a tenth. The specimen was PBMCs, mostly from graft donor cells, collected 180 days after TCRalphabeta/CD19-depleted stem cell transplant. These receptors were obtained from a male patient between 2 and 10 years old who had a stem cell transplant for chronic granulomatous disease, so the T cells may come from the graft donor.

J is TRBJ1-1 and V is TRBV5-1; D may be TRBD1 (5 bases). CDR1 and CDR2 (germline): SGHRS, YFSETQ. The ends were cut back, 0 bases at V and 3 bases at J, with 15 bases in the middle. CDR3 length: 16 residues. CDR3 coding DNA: TGCGCCAGCAGCTTGGTGTCTTCCCGGGGGGACACTGAAGCTTTCTTT. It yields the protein CASSLVSSRGDTEAFF.

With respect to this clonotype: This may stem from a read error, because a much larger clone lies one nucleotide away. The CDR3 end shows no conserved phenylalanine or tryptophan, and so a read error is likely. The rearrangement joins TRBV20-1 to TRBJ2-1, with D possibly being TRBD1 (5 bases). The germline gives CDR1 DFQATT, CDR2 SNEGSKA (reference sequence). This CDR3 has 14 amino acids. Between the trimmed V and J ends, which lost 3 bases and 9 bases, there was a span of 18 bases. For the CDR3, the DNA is TGCAGTGCTAGTATGGGTCAGGGCAAATTTGAGCAGTTCCTC. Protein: CSASMGQGKFEQFL.

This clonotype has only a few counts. For the CDR3, the DNA is TGCAGTGCTAGAGGCGGGCACTCCTACAATGAGCAGTTCTTC. It is translated as CSARGGHSYNEQFF. This chain joins TRBV20-1 and TRBJ2-1, with a weak D call TRBD2 (5 bases). The CDR3 consists of 14 residues. V shed 1 base and J shed 0 bases, with 7 bases lying between them. Germline V gene sequence: CDR1 DFQATT, CDR2 SNEGSKA (reference sequence).

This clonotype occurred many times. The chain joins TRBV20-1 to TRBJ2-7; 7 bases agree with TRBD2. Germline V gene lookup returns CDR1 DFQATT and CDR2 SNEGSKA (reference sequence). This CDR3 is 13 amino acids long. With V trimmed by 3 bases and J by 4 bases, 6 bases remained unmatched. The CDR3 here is CSASSAGSYEQYF. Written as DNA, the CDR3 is TGCAGTGCTAGTTCAGCGGGGAGTTACGAGCAGTACTTC.

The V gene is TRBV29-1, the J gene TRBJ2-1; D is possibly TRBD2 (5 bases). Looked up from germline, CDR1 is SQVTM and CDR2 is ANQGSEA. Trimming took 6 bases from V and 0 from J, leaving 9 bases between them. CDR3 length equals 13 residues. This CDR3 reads CSVEVSSYNEQFF. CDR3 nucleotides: TGCAGCGTGGAGGTGAGCTCCTACAATGAGCAGTTCTTC.

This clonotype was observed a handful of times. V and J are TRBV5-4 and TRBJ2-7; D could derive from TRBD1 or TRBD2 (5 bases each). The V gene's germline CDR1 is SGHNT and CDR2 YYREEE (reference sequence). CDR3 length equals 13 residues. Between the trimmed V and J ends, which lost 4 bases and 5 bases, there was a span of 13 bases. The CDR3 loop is CASSLPGTDEQYF. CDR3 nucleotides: TGTGCCAGCAGCCTCCCAGGGACGGACGAGCAGTACTTC.

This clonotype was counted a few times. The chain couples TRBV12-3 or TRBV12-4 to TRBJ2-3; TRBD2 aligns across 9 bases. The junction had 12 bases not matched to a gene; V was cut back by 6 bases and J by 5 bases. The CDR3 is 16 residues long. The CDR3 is CASRVLSGRKVDTQYF. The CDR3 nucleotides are TGTGCCAGCAGAGTCCTTAGCGGGAGAAAAGTAGATACGCAGTATTTT.

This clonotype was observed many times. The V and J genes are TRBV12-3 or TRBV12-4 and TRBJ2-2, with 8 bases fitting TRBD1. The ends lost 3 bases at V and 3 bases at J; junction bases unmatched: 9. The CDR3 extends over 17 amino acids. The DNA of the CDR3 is TGTGCCAGCAGTTTTAGTTCAGGGGGCTCGGACACCGGGGAGCTGTTTTTT. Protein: CASSFSSGGSDTGELFF.

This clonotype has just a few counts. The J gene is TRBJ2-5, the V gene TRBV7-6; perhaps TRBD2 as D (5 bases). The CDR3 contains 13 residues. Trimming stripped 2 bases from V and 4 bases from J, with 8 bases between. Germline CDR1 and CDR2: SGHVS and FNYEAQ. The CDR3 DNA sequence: TGTGCCAGCAGCTTACGGGGAATAGAGACCCAGTACTTC. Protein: CASSLRGIETQYF.

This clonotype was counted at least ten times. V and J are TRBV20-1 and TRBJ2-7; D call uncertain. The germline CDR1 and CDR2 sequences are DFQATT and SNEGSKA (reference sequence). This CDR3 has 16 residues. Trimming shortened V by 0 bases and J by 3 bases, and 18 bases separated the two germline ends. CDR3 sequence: CSARDPHLSSYYEQYF. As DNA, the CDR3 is TGCAGTGCTAGAGATCCTCACCTATCATCCTACTACGAGCAGTACTTC.

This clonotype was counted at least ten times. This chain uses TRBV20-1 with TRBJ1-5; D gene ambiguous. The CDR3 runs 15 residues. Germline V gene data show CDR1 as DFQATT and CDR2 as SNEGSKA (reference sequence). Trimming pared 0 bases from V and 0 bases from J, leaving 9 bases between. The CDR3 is CSARDVRNSNQPQHF. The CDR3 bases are TGCAGTGCTAGAGATGTCAGAAATAGCAATCAGCCCCAGCATTTT.

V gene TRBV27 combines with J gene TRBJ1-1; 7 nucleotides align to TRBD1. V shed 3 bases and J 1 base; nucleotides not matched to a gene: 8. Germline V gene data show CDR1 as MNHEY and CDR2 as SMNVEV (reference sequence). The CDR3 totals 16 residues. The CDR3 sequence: CASSFLTTGRNTEAFF. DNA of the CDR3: TGTGCCAGCAGTTTCCTCACGACAGGGCGGAACACTGAAGCTTTCTTT.

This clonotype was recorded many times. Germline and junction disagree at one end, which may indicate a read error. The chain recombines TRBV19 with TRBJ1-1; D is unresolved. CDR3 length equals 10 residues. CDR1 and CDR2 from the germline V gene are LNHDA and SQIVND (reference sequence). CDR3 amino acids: CASGRVEVFF. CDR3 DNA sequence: TGTGCCAGTGGGAGGGTTGAAGTTTTCTTT.

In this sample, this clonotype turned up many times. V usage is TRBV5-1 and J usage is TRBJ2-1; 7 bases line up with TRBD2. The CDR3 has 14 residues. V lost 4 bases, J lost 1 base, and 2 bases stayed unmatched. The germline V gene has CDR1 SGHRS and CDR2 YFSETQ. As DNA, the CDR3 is TGCGCCAGCAGCCTAGCGGAATCCTACAATGAGCAGTTCTTC. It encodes CASSLAESYNEQFF.

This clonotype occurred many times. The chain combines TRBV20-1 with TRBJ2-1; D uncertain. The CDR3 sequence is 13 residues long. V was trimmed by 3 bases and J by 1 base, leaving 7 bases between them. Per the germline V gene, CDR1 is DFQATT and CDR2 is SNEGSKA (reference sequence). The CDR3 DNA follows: TGCAGTGCTAGCCCCAGTTCCTACAATGAGCAGTTCTTC. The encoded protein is CSASPSSYNEQFF.

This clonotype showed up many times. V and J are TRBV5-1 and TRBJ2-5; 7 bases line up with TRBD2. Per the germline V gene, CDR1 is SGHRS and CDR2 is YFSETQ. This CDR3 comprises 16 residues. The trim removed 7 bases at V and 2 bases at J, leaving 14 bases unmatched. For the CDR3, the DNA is TGCGCCAGCGACGTCTGGGGCGGGAGCAAACAAGAGACCCAGTACTTC. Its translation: CASDVWGGSKQETQYF.

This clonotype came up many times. CDR3 sequence: CASSFYAGPGADTQYF. The CDR3 region has the DNA TGTGCCAGCAGTTTTTATGCGGGGCCGGGGGCAGATACGCAGTATTTT. This rearrangement joins TRBV12-3 or TRBV12-4 to TRBJ2-3; tentative D call: TRBD2 (6 bases). This CDR3 has 16 residues. Trimming cost V 3 bases and J 4 bases, with 17 bases left between them.

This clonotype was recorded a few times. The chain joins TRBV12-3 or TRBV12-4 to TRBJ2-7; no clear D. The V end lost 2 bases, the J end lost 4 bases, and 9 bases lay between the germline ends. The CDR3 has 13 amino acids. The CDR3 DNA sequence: TGTGCCAGCAGTTTAAATGTCCGTTACGAGCAGTACTTC. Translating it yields CASSLNVRYEQYF.

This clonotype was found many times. This CDR3 is CASSSQGANYGYTF. In DNA form, the CDR3 reads TGTGCCAGCAGCTCCCAGGGGGCTAACTATGGCTACACCTTC. V and J are TRBV7-9 and TRBJ1-2, with 7 bases lining up with TRBD1. CDR1 and CDR2 (germline): SEHNR, FQNEAQ (reference sequence). The CDR3 spans 14 residues. V gave up 4 bases and J gave up 0 bases; unmatched junction bases: 2. Drawing the rest from reference TRBV7-9 and TRBJ1-2, the complete variable domain is DTGVSQNPRHKITKRGQNVTFRCDPISEHNRLYWYRQTLGQGPEFLTYFQNEAQLEKSRLLSDRFSAERPKGSFSTLEIQRTEQGDSAMYLCASSSQGANYGYTFGSGTRLTVV.

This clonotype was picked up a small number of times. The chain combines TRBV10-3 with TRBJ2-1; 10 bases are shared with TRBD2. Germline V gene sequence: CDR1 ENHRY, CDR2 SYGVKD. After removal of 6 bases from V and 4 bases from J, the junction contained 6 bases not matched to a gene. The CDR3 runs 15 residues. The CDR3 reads CAISPLAGSYNEQFF. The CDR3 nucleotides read TGTGCCATCAGCCCACTAGCGGGGAGTTACAATGAGCAGTTCTTC.

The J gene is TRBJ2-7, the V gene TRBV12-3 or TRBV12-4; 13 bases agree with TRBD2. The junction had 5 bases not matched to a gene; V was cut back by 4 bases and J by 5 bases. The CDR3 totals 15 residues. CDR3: CASSSLAGGPNEQYF. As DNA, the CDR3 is TGTGCCAGCAGTTCACTAGCGGGAGGGCCTAACGAGCAGTACTTC.

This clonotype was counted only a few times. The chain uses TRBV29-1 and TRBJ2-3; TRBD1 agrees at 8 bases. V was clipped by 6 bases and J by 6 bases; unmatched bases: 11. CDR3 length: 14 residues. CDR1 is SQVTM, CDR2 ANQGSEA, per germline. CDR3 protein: CSVLDRGNLDTQYF. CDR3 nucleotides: TGCAGCGTCCTTGACAGGGGCAATCTTGATACGCAGTATTTT.

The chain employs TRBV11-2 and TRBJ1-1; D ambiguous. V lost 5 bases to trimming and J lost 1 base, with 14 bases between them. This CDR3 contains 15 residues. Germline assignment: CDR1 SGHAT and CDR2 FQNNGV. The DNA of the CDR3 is TGTGCCAGCAGCCCATTACCTAACCCGAACACTGAAGCTTTCTTT. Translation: CASSPLPNPNTEAFF.

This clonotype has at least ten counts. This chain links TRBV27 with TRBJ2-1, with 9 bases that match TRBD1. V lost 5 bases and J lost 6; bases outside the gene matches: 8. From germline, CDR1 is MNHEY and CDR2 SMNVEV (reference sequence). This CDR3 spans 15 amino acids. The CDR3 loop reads CASSKWTGVGNEQFF. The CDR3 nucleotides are TGTGCCAGCAGTAAATGGACAGGGGTAGGCAATGAGCAGTTCTTC.

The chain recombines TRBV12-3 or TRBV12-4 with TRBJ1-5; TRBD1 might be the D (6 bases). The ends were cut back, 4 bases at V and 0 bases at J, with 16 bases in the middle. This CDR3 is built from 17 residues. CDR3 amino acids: CASSWTAGTYSNQPQHF. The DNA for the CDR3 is TGTGCCAGCAGTTGGACAGCGGGAACTTATAGCAATCAGCCCCAGCATTTT.

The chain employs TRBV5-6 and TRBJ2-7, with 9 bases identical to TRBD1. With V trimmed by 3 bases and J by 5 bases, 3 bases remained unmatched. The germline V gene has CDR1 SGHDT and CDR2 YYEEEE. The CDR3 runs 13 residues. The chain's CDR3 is CASSWTGENEQYF. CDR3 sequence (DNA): TGTGCCAGCAGCTGGACAGGGGAGAACGAGCAGTACTTC.

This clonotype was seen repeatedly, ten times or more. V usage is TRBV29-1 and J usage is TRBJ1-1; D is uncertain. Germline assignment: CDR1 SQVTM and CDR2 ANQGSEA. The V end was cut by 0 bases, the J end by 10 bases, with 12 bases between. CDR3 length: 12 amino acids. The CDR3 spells CSVEDWRVRAFF. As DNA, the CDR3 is TGCAGCGTTGAAGATTGGAGGGTAAGAGCTTTCTTT.

This CDR3 is CASSQGVSGRVAKNIQYF. The CDR3 nucleotides read TGCGCCAGCAGCCAAGGGGTTAGCGGGAGGGTAGCCAAAAACATTCAGTACTTC. The rearrangement joins TRBV4-3 to TRBJ2-4, with 11 bases fitting TRBD2. The CDR3 spans 18 residues. The germline CDR1 and CDR2 sequences are LGHNA and YSLEER. With V trimmed by 1 base and J by 0 bases, 5 bases remained unmatched.